The clone carrying this T cell receptor beta chain appeared a single time. Antigen unknown. The data stem from a study of cytotoxic CD8 clonotypes in ibrutinib-treated CLL. On the study more broadly: Once treatment had gone on for a median of around 13 months, range 6 to 36, response samples were drawn. Mean productive templates were under 270,000; mean productive rearrangements were 94,082. Overall study results and limits: Baseline clonality, above age-matched healthy donor levels, tracked circulating CD8+ T-cell counts. Before falling back toward baseline at progression, clonality had risen at the time of ibrutinib response.

Profiling relied on immunoSEQ multiplex PCR, and the TCRdb table lists in-frame clones only, not all of them. The table has tens of thousands of clones, about 84% seen once. The CDR3 is 14 amino acids. Germline V CDR1 and CDR2: MNHEY, SVGAGI. V lost 5 bases and J 2 bases, leaving 13 bases between the germline ends. Source: PBMCs, taken at disease progression, from a patient treated with ibrutinib. The chain employs TRBV6-5 and TRBJ2-7; D could derive from TRBD1 or TRBD2 (5 bases each). This clonotype was sampled from a human donor with chronic lymphocytic leukemia. The CDR3 loop is CASSLGPRPYEQYF. CDR3 in DNA: TGTGCCAGCAGTCTGGGACCTAGGCCCTACGAGCAGTACTTC.